This TCR beta chain was profiled in a study of cytomegalovirus exposure and HLA in healthy donors. Deletions cut 7 bases from V and 3 bases from J, with 27 bases between. The CDR3 consists of 18 residues. Per the germline V gene, CDR1 is SQVTM and CDR2 is ANQGSEA. The PCR was carried out with 60 Vbeta primers and 13 Jbeta primers. Clones were sequenced by immunoSEQ multiplex PCR, and TCRdb holds only the in-frame ones, with some missing. This sample has around 150,000 clones, with roughly 80% found just once. The study, taken as a whole, reports: The authors listed 150 to 200 TCR beta chains as cytomegalovirus-associated.

On this clone: What it recognizes is unknown.

The material sequenced was PBMCs. The chain employs TRBV29-1 and TRBJ2-2, with D possibly TRBD1 on 6 matching bases. The source is a human donor in good health. CDR3 nucleotides: TGCAGCGCCTCACGTTACAGACAGGACCAAACCTACACCGGGGAGCTGTTTTTT. It translates to CSASRYRQDQTYTGELFF.